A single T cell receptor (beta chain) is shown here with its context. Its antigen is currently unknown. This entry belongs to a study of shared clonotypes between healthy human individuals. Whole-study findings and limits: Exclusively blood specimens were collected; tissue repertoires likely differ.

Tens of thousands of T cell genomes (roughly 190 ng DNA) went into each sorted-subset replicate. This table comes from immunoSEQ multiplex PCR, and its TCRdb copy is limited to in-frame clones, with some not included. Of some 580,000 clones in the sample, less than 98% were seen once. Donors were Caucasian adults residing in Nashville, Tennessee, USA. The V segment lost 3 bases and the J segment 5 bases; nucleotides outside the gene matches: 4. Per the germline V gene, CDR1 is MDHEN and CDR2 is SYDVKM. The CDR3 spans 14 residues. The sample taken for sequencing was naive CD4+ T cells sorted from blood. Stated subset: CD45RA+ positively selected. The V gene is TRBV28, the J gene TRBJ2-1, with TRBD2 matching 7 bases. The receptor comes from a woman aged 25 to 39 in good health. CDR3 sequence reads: CASSLELANNEQFF. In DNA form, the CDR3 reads TGTGCCAGCAGTTTGGAACTAGCGAACAATGAGCAGTTCTTC.